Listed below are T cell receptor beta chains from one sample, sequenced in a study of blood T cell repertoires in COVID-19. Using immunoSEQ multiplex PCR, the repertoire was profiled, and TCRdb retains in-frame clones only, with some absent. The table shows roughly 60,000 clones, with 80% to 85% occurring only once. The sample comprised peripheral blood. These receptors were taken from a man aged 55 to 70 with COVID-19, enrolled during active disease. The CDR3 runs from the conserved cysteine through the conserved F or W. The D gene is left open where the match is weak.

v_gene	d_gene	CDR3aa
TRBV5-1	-	CASRREGESYNEQFF
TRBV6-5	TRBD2	CASSPLTSSDTQYF
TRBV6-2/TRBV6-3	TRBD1	CASSRAQGSEQPQHF
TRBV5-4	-	CASSLSGASYEQYF
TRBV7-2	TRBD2	CASSFRGSGEQFF
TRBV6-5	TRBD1	CATGTAAYEQYF
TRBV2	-	CASSTDSNYEQYF
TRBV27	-	CASSSGHPRTDTQYF
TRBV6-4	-	CASSEDNTHYNEQFF
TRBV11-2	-	CASSSQRGVAEAFF
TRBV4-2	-	CASSQLRYGEQPQHF
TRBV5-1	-	CASSSSLGPQDGNTIYF
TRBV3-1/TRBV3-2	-	CASSQGSFSGNTIYF
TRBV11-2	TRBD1	CASSLGTGAGANVLTF
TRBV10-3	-	CAISGWQNEKLFF
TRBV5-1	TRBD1	CASSRTGQETQYF
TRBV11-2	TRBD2	CASSWRTSGVEQFF
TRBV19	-	CASSIQDFKYYGYTF
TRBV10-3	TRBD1	CAISESHDRGHGGYTF
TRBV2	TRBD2	CASIYGAPSGGTQNNEQFF
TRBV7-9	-	CASSKQGQLSGNTIYF
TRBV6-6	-	CASSYEAMNTEAFF
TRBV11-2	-	CASSLDYPYSPLHF
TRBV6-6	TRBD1	CASSLRDRNSPLHF
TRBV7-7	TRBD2	CASSLDGAGGGEQYF
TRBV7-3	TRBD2	CASSLTGSGEWETQYF
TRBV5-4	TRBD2	CASSKPLADSYEQYF
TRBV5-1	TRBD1	CASSLGTGWTEAFF
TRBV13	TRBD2	CASSLGPGGPNTGELFF
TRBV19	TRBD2	CASSPTGLAGKDTGELFF
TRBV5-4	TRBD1	CASSPSGTGIYEQYF
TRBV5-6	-	CASRREGFSGNTIYF
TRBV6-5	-	CASSYSNRGETQYF
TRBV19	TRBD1	CASSILQGSNTF
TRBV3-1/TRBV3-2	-	CASSPSDSTYGYTF
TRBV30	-	CAWSRIAKGLAAFF
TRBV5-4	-	CASSLALRTGELFF
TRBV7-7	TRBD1	CASSPLTGGPQDTQYF
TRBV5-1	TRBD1	CASSLVFATGGHQETQYF
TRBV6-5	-	CASSYSGSGAYGQYF
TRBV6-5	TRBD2	CAGSPSAGLGNEQFF
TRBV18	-	CASSPIDGPRSTEAFF
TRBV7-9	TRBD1	CASSSTGANYGYTF
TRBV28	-	CASSLGGRLVGNTIYF
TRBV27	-	CASSPRTSGTGELFF
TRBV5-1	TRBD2	CASSLGGSGSSIYEQYF
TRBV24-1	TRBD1	CAIPPELYRGEGYQETQYF
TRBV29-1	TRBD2	CSVEPGASGRETQYF
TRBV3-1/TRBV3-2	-	CASSQDVGGGARHEQYF
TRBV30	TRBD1	CAWEPGQLTGFDNSPLHF
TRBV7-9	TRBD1	CASSHGQGTDTQYF
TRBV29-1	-	CSVGENDSYTF
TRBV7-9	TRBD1	CAIETGSGGYTF
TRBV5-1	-	CASSLAMGLEQYF
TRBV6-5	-	CASTTEIFNYGYTF
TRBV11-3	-	CASSLNSRANTEAFF
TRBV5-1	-	CASTSVNANTGELFF
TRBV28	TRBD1	CASSSQTGTVYHRYTF